The subject of this entry is one TCR beta chain. Germline CDR1 reads SGHAT; CDR2 reads FQNNGV. The CDR3 runs 19 residues. Between the trimmed V and J ends, which lost 2 bases and 2 bases, there was a span of 19 bases. Using its own MiXCR run on the 5' RACE reads, TCRdb lists one record per CDR3 protein. Here the sample spans some 350,000 distinct CDR3 sequences, roughly 15% being singletons. This specimen belongs to a study of CD8 T cells in ankylosing spondylitis. Sequencing was carried out using blood, either unsorted or a sorted T cell fraction (not recorded which). The sequence came from a male donor with ankylosing spondylitis or in good health (not recorded which). This chain uses TRBV11-2 with TRBJ2-6; D is perhaps TRBD2 (5 bases). CDR3 sequence (DNA): TGTGCCAGCAGCTTACCTGAGGGTCTATTATCCCCTGGGGCCAACGTCCTGACTTTC. Amino acid sequence: CASSLPEGLLSPGANVLTF. The variable domain in full, completed from reference TRBV11-2 and TRBJ2-6, reads EAGVAQSPRYKIIEKRQSVAFWCNPISGHATLYWYQQILGQGPKLLIQFQNNGVVDDSQLPKDRFSAERLKGVDSTLKIQPAKLEDSAVYLCASSLPEGLLSPGANVLTFGAGSRLTVL.